Listed below are T cell receptor beta chains from one sample, sequenced in a study of early T cells in non-severe SARS-CoV-2 infection. Each CDR3 protein gets one entry after TCRdb re-called the 5' RACE reads with MiXCR. The sample lists about 49,000 distinct CDR3 sequences, 10% to 15% occurring once. This material consisted of whole blood, taken at baseline. These receptor sequences come from an adult who was a healthcare worker with PCR-confirmed SARS-CoV-2 infection or an uninfected control (not recorded which). Each CDR3 is given with its conserved first and last residue.

v_call,j_call,cdr3_aa
TRBV7-2,TRBJ2-2,CASSFGTSRSTGELFF
TRBV28,TRBJ2-4,CASSLSSGNIQYF
TRBV28,TRBJ2-5,CASSQGGKETQYF
TRBV7-6,TRBJ2-2,CASSLSVTGELFF
TRBV6-1,TRBJ1-3,CASSEWPGNTIYF
TRBV5-1,TRBJ2-6,CASSTGLGRLDGANVLTF
TRBV18,TRBJ2-2,CASSLSGVTGELFF
TRBV29-1,TRBJ2-7,CSAGQGGSYEQYF
TRBV9,TRBJ2-3,CASSPWDLTDTQYF
TRBV7-2,TRBJ2-1,CASRTAYNEQFF
TRBV6-5,TRBJ2-7,CASTEDSTSSYEQYF
TRBV11-2,TRBJ2-7,CASSSQGYEQYF
TRBV28,TRBJ2-1,CASTPGTSTGDEQFF
TRBV5-5,TRBJ2-1,CASQMGLAEYNEQFF
TRBV27,TRBJ2-2,CASREYRSGTGELFF
TRBV6-1,TRBJ2-1,CASSDGTTPYNEQFF
TRBV6-5,TRBJ2-7,CASSPQGGPYEQYF
TRBV20-1,TRBJ2-3,CSAGGTSTDTQYF
TRBV28,TRBJ1-1,CASSLPQRTEAFF
TRBV14,TRBJ2-7,CASSKERTGVYEQYF